A selection of T cell receptor beta chains follows, all from one sample in a study of read filtering for tumor transcriptome and immune sequencing. From the reads, TCRdb called clonotypes with MiXCR, one entry per CDR3 protein. The sample shows around 50,000 distinct CDR3 sequences, 20% of them seen only once. Sequencing was performed on a population of CD138-negative cells sorted from bone marrow. These receptors originate from a donor at least 40 years old with multiple myeloma. CDR3s include the opening cysteine and the closing phenylalanine or tryptophan. The D gene is left open where the match is weak. Size is omitted from some rows. Given values are once, few, many or a class for expanded clones.

abundance	v_gene	d_gene	j_gene	CDR3aa	CDR3nt
many	TRBV3-1	TRBD2	TRBJ2-7	CASSREAGPSYEQYF	TGTGCCAGCAGCCGGGAAGCGGGACCGTCCTACGAGCAGTACTTC
many	TRBV6-6	.	TRBJ1-1	CASSYRPDNTEAFF	TGTGCCAGCAGTTACAGGCCTGATAACACTGAAGCTTTCTTT
many	TRBV11-2	.	TRBJ2-3	CASSLMTDPQYF	TGTGCCAGCAGCTTAATGACTGATCCGCAGTATTTT
many	TRBV5-1	TRBD2	TRBJ2-1	CASSRTSAIYNEQFF	TGCGCCAGCAGCCGGACTAGCGCTATCTACAATGAGCAGTTCTTC
many	TRBV4-1	.	TRBJ2-5	CASSQDGPNEQGETQYF	TGCGCCAGCAGCCAAGATGGGCCGAATGAGCAGGGGGAGACCCAGTACTTC
.	TRBV6-4	TRBD2	TRBJ2-1	CASSDGAGGGYNEQFF	TGTGCCAGCAGTGACGGAGCGGGGGGCGGCTACAATGAGCAGTTCTTC
many	TRBV18	TRBD2	TRBJ2-1	CASSPRRGAYNEQFF	TGTGCCAGCTCACCCCGTCGGGGGGCCTACAATGAGCAGTTCTTC
many	TRBV18	.	TRBJ2-6	CASSRPPESSGANVLTF	TGTGCCAGCTCACGCCCTCCGGAGAGCTCTGGGGCCAACGTCCTGACTTTC
many	TRBV5-1	TRBD1	TRBJ1-1	CASSFNSDRGLMNTEAFF	TGCGCCAGCAGCTTCAACTCGGACAGGGGGCTGATGAACACTGAAGCTTTCTTT
.	TRBV6-1	.	TRBJ1-3	CASRGSGSSGNTIYF	TGTGCCAGCAGAGGTTCGGGGAGCTCTGGAAACACCATATATTTT
many	TRBV7-8	.	TRBJ2-1	CASSPRQNNEQFF	TGTGCCAGCAGCCCTAGACAGAACAATGAGCAGTTCTTC
many	TRBV5-1	TRBD2	TRBJ2-5	CASSRGDQETQYF	TGCGCCAGCAGCCGGGGGGACCAAGAGACCCAGTACTTC
many	TRBV5-1	TRBD1	TRBJ1-1	CASSFVTGEGNTEAFF	TGCGCCAGCAGCTTTGTAACAGGGGAGGGGAACACTGAAGCTTTCTTT
many	TRBV10-3	TRBD1	TRBJ2-7	CAIKDRGPSYEQYF	TGTGCCATCAAAGACAGGGGGCCCTCCTACGAGCAGTACTTC
.	TRBV7-9	TRBD1	TRBJ1-5	CASSLGQGANQPQHF	TGTGCCAGCAGCTTAGGACAGGGGGCCAATCAGCCCCAGCATTTT
.	TRBV7-9	.	TRBJ2-2	CASSLRPTNTGEPFF	TGTGCCAGCAGCTTAAGACCAACGAACACCGGGGAGCCGTTTTTT
many	TRBV27	.	TRBJ1-2	CASSLFAGRGGYGYTF	TGTGCCAGCAGTTTATTCGCGGGGCGAGGTGGCTATGGCTACACCTTC
many	TRBV7-2	.	TRBJ2-3	CASSLMASTDTQYF	TGTGCCAGCAGCTTAATGGCCAGCACAGATACGCAGTATTTT
many	TRBV5-1	.	TRBJ2-1	CASIPVAGGNEQFF	TGCGCCAGCATCCCCGTGGCAGGGGGGAATGAGCAGTTCTTC
many	TRBV15	.	TRBJ2-3	CATSRSLRDSPDTQYF	TGTGCCACCAGCAGGTCACTCCGGGACTCCCCGGATACGCAGTATTTT
many	TRBV10-2	.	TRBJ2-1	CASRDSGSDEQFF	TGCGCCAGCAGAGATAGCGGTTCGGATGAGCAGTTCTTC
many	TRBV29-1	TRBD1	TRBJ1-4	CSARTGGYEKLFF	TGCAGCGCCAGGACAGGGGGCTATGAAAAACTGTTTTTT
many	TRBV12-3/TRBV12-4	.	TRBJ2-5	CASSPGDYQETQYF	TGTGCCAGCAGTCCGGGGGACTACCAAGAGACCCAGTACTTC
few	TRBV28	.	TRBJ1-1	CASSLSTEAFF	TGTGCCAGCAGTTTATCCACTGAAGCTTTCTTT
few	TRBV10-3	.	TRBJ2-2	CAFSESAPGDTGELFF	TGTGCCTTCAGTGAGTCTGCTCCCGGCGATACCGGGGAGCTGTTTTTT
many	TRBV6-5	.	TRBJ1-1	CASSYSTANTEAFF	TGTGCCAGCAGTTACAGTACAGCGAACACTGAAGCTTTCTTT
.	TRBV19	TRBD1	TRBJ1-5	CASSTGTGAYQPQHF	TGTGCCAGTAGCACCGGGACAGGGGCTTACCAGCCCCAGCATTTT
many	TRBV3-1	TRBD2	TRBJ2-1	CASSQERWGLVHNEQFF	TGTGCCAGCAGCCAAGAAAGGTGGGGACTAGTCCACAATGAGCAGTTCTTC
medium-sized	TRBV4-1	.	TRBJ2-3	CASSQEWVFTDTQYF	TGCGCCAGCAGCCAAGAATGGGTATTCACAGATACGCAGTATTTT
once	TRBV6-1	.	TRBJ1-6	CASNQDNNSPLHF	TGTGCCAGCAATCAGGACAATAATTCACCCCTCCACTTT
many	TRBV20-1	.	TRBJ1-5	CSAKPGLHQPQHF	TGCAGTGCTAAGCCCGGCTTGCATCAGCCCCAGCATTTT
many	TRBV6-2/TRBV6-3	.	TRBJ2-5	CASSYSTEETQYF	TGTGCCAGCAGTTACTCCACCGAAGAGACCCAGTACTTC
many	TRBV3-1	.	TRBJ1-1	CASSQDLKGTTLNTEAFF	TGTGCCAGCAGCCAAGATCTAAAGGGCACCACCCTGAACACTGAAGCTTTCTTT
many	TRBV20-1	.	TRBJ2-5	CSARGSGAETQYF	TGCAGTGCTAGAGGGTCGGGGGCTGAGACCCAGTACTTC
many	TRBV5-6	.	TRBJ2-5	CASSFYSRETQYF	TGTGCCAGCAGCTTTTATTCCCGAGAGACCCAGTACTTC
many	TRBV28	.	TRBJ1-6	CASRKYNSPLHF	TGTGCCAGCAGGAAATATAATTCACCCCTCCACTTT
many	TRBV19	.	TRBJ2-3	CASSTGTRTDTQYF	TGTGCCAGTAGTACAGGGACCCGCACAGATACGCAGTATTTT
.	TRBV10-3	.	TRBJ1-3	CAISDTGRSGNTIYF	TGTGCCATCAGTGACACAGGGCGCTCTGGAAACACCATATATTTT
many	TRBV4-1	TRBD1	TRBJ1-4	CASSLNQGADEKLFF	TGCGCCAGCAGCCTTAATCAGGGGGCCGATGAAAAACTGTTTTTT
many	TRBV6-6	TRBD1	TRBJ2-1	CASSQGVGEQFF	TGTGCCAGCAGTCAGGGGGTGGGTGAGCAGTTCTTC
.	TRBV3-1	TRBD2	TRBJ2-3	CASSRGTSGGTDTQYF	TGTGCCAGCAGCCGTGGGACTAGCGGGGGCACAGATACGCAGTATTTT
many	TRBV12-3/TRBV12-4	TRBD2	TRBJ2-1	CASRKAASGANEQFF	TGTGCCAGCAGGAAGGCTGCTAGCGGGGCCAATGAGCAGTTCTTC
.	TRBV3-1	.	TRBJ2-7	CASSPRGAYEQYF	TGTGCCAGCAGCCCTCGTGGGGCCTACGAGCAGTACTTC
.	TRBV7-9	.	TRBJ2-3	CASSFRLAGQGTDTQYF	TGTGCCAGCAGCTTCAGGCTAGCGGGACAGGGCACAGATACGCAGTATTTT